This T cell receptor (beta chain) was recovered during a study of early T cells in non-severe SARS-CoV-2 infection. Study as a whole: Chains were unpaired, as sequencing was done on bulk RNA from unsorted whole blood. Study-wide findings and caveats: Lookups in VDJdb leaned toward anti-spike CD8 responses and missed private and CD4 specificities.

The CDR3 totals 14 residues. Germline lookup yields CDR1 ENHRY and CDR2 SYGVKD. Trimming removed 4 bases at V and 0 bases at J, with 8 bases between. Each cDNA molecule carried a unique molecular identifier. One entry per CDR3 protein, called by TCRdb with MiXCR from the 5' RACE reads. The profile covers fewer than 80,000 distinct CDR3 sequences, with roughly 4.9% appearing a single time and around 3.4% taken by the ten largest. This clonotype was seen a few times. The antigen remains undetermined. The source was whole blood, collected at baseline. The chain uses TRBV10-3 and TRBJ2-3; the D gene is possibly TRBD2 (5 bases). The sequence was collected from an adult who was a healthcare worker with PCR-confirmed SARS-CoV-2 infection or an uninfected control (not recorded which). The donor label of this sample is uncertain. As DNA, the CDR3 is TGTGCCATCAGTGCCGGGGAAAGCACAGATACGCAGTATTTT. Translation: CAISAGESTDTQYF.